This T cell receptor beta chain is from a study of cytomegalovirus exposure and HLA in healthy donors (dated by TCRdb to about 2017). Regarding the research as a whole: An earlier analysis of some 500 of the donors reported 250 to 350 Gb of sequence data and some 100 million unique TCR beta sequences from about 200 million T cells. Roughly 300 gigabases of sequencing data and approximately 84 million unique TCR sequences were included in an early release covering over 600 HLA-typed donors. The genetic ancestry cluster associated with self-reported Caucasian donors included 80% to 90% of the 300 to 450 genotyped donors. The study aimed to test whether signatures of past pathogen exposure could be identified by cataloging public T cell receptors. The T cell repertoires of some 670 subjects were profiled by immunosequencing and related to cytomegalovirus serostatus. Besides the first cohort of 550 to 750 subjects, a separate validation cohort made up of 120 different subjects was used. To predict cytomegalovirus infection status, the study brought together high-throughput TCR immunosequencing, statistical association of individual TCRs with disease status, and machine learning. A later analysis re-analyzed previously published TCR beta repertoires from about 600 donors and added high-resolution HLA genotyping to study TCR occurrence patterns. The later analysis used no new phenotypic data to find candidate immune exposures, relying instead on TCR beta sequences and their occurrence across donors. An earlier analysis of around 540 of the donors applied high-throughput TCR beta sequencing to assess whether each TCR beta V gene segment acted as functional or pseudogenic. Donor age, sex, ethnicity and CMV serostatus were compiled alongside the repertoire data. Genome-wide SNP genotypes for about 65% of the roughly 670 donors were used in a later genetic analysis, which treated that subset as a discovery cohort. Every repertoire in the discovery cohort had been generated on one and the same sequencing platform. Class I and class II HLA loci were covered by the typing at four-digit resolution. The number of donors typed differed by locus, with roughly 620-630 for A, B, C, DRB1 and DQB1, about 500 for DQA1, 600 to 610 for DPA1, and over 400 for DPB1. Several DR-DQ haplotypes were treated as single units for association and clustering because of strong linkage in the cohort. Among some 410 genotyped donors of the cohort, an average of approximately 250,000 unique TCR beta nucleotide sequences were sequenced per donor, 15% to 20% of them non-productive. The research as a whole found: According to a later analysis, parvovirus B19, influenza, CMV and Epstein-Barr virus appeared linked to several top co-occurrence clusters. While some public TCRs were present in many individuals, most TCR sequences turned up only very rarely across donors. The study gave a list of about 170 TCR beta chains associated with cytomegalovirus. CMV serostatus was the only immune exposure information available for the cohort. The 87-base-pair reads could not distinguish some IMGT-functional V segments, including TRBV6-2 and TRBV6-3, so those segments were excluded. Compared with the roughly 700-donor mean, donors in an Asian-associated ancestry cluster had fewer N-insertions in productive TCRs, according to a later genetic analysis. Cytomegalovirus status was reported to be diagnosed by the classifier with high specificity and sensitivity in both the original and validation cohorts. In a later analysis, most CMV-associated TCR beta chains were found to appear HLA-restricted, with HLA associations seemingly driven largely by CMV exposure. In a later genetic analysis, a missense DCLRE1C variant was associated with V-gene and J-gene trimming of TCR beta chains, and the association was replicated in an independent cohort. When HLA alleles, especially DR and DQ, strongly co-occurred, attributing TCR associations to individual alleles was difficult. Correlated functional status among segregating V segments might reflect linkage disequilibrium, but an unknown experimental factor could not be ruled out. In a later analysis, HLA-associated TCR beta chains showed more clonal expansion and lower generation probabilities than non-associated chains that were equally common. Presence/absence analyses assumed roughly uniform sequencing depth across donors, an assumption that may not hold. An earlier analysis of approximately 500 of the donors showed that most TCR beta V segments appeared in productive rearrangements either about 87% or about 30% of the time, which broadly matched IMGT annotations. Because HLA typing was missing for some donors at each locus, association tests included only the typed subset. Over 15 rarely observed V segments, including chromosome 9 orphons, were excluded from the earlier analysis of approximately 500 of the donors because counts were too low. A later analysis associated 15,000 or so TCR beta sequences with specific HLA alleles at a false discovery rate of 0.05. In this cohort, only TCR beta chains were sequenced, and detectable features were limited by the absence of alpha or paired-chain data. A cluster of highly shared sequence variants was judged likely to represent a technical artifact of the sequencing pipeline. A further reported finding was that TCR beta sequences accurately predicted the HLA-A and HLA-B alleles for most subjects in the first cohort. In vitro tests confirmed that a few of the cytomegalovirus-associated TCR beta chains recognize cytomegalovirus antigens. A later analysis found that TCR association rates varied across HLA loci, with DRB1 alleles showing the most associated TCRs and HLA-C alleles the fewest. According to the authors, the approach could potentially be generalized to other disease states and immunological phenotypes.

The cohort comprised more than 550 healthy bone marrow donors. All cohort members were sampled while nominally healthy, although unrecorded immune exposures were likely present. The donor was CMV seropositive and belonged to the group of a few hundred seropositive cohort members. Every donor gave a peripheral blood sample, and the peripheral blood mononuclear cells from that sample were used for TCR beta sequencing. Genomic DNA was extracted from the blood cell samples with the Qiagen DNeasy Blood Extraction Kit. CDR1 LNHNV and CDR2 YYDKDF were looked up in the germline V gene (reference sequence). Trimming costs V 2 bases and J 4 bases, and their ends lie 8 bases apart. The CDR3 numbers 13 residues from cysteine through phenylalanine. The read is trimmed to its CDR3 DNA, 39 bases read in frame from base 1. Libraries were made using the immunoSEQ multiplex PCR assay. A mixture of 60 forward primers for TCR Vbeta segments and 13 reverse primers for TCR Jbeta segments was used in the multiplex PCR. The CDR3 region of rearranged TCR beta genes was amplified from genomic DNA by a multiplex PCR assay. Amplified TCR beta libraries were sequenced as 87-base-pair reads on the Illumina HiSeq System. On the authors' methods: A later analysis tallied tens of millions of unique TCR beta chains across the 666 repertoires, and about 10 million of those chains were shared by two or more donors. To remove PCR and sequencing errors, raw reads were error-corrected and collapsed into unique sequences using a nearest-neighbor algorithm that merged closely related sequences. V, D and J gene segments were assigned by aligning CDR3 sequences to IMGT reference sequences. For a sequence to be retained, at least a six-nucleotide match to both a V gene segment and a J gene segment was required. A rearrangement counted as productive if the CDR3 had no stop codons and remained in frame with V and J, and every other rearrangement counted as non-productive. Following IMGT convention, CDR3 was defined as the stretch from the second conserved V-encoded cysteine to the conserved J-encoded phenylalanine. Sequences without an unambiguous match to a single V gene segment were excluded from the earlier analysis of about 600 of the donors. An earlier analysis of 587 of the donors called V segments functional above 56.7% productive rearrangements and segregating when the between-donor standard deviation exceeded 5%. To diagnose cytomegalovirus status from the catalog of TCR beta chain sequences, a statistical classification framework was built. In a later analysis, V and J genes were assigned by comparing TCR nucleotide sequences against IMGT/GENE-DB human TR gene sequences. In a later analysis, CDR3 sequences and most-parsimonious VDJ recombination scenarios were assigned using the TCRdist pipeline. In a later analysis, each TCR beta chain was defined by its CDR3 amino acid sequence together with its V-gene family, and reads lacking a unique V-gene family were excluded. A later analysis removed several hundred highly shared, low-generation-probability nucleotide sequences to deal with suspected cross-contamination and a sequencing artifact. In a later analysis, a clonal expansion index was calculated for each public chain from normalized within-repertoire ranks of inferred template counts. In a later analysis, generation probabilities were computed with a VDJ recombination model fitted to out-of-frame rearrangements, and the resulting probabilities were checked against IGoR. In a later analysis, hypergeometric tests were used to score TCR-TCR, TCR-HLA and TCR-CMV co-occurrence, with a repertoire-size bias correction applied to TCR pairs. To estimate false discovery rates, a later analysis permuted the HLA or CMV assignments 20 times. In a later analysis, co-occurring TCRs were grouped using DBSCAN, with TCRdist sequence similarity added in when clustering inside HLA-allele-positive subsets. For co-occurrence clustering, repertoires with fewer than 30,000 or more than 120,000 public chains were excluded, along with roughly 5 repertoires with anomalous nucleotide sharing. TCRdb took this table from immuneACCESS and kept in-frame rearrangements with V and J called. Such tables lack part of the clones; where checked against another copy, unresolved V genes explain under half of the gap, and the rest is unexplained. The DNA was the basis for D and trimming; V, J and clone size are from that table. The sample table holds roughly 200,000 clones, of which about 70% were seen once. The top ten constitute around 2.6% of the sample.

To note about this clone: Its antigen is unknown. No per-base quality is available; no much larger clone lies one base away.

Here the chain combines TRBV15 and TRBJ2-5, and perhaps TRBD1 as D gene, on 7 matching bases. The receptor was derived from a man aged 40-50 years in good health and CMV-seropositive. The sample comprised PBMCs. The nucleotide sequence reads TGTGCCACCAGCAGACAGGGGGGAGAGACCCAGTACTTC. Its amino acids are CATSRQGGETQYF. With the portions outside the CDR3 filled from the reference TRBV15 and TRBJ2-5 genes, the complete variable region becomes DAMVIQNPRYQVTQFGKPVTLSCSQTLNHNVMYWYQQKSSQAPKLLFHYYDKDFNNEADTPDNFQSRRPNTSFCFLDIRSPGLGDTAMYLCATSRQGGETQYFGPGTRLLVL.